The sequence of this T cell receptor beta chain was determined in a study of cytomegalovirus exposure and HLA in healthy donors. Findings and caveats of the study: Associated with cytomegalovirus, according to the listing, were around 160 TCR beta chains.

The CDR3 runs to 13 residues. Unmatched junction bases numbered 1, after V lost 6 bases and J lost 0 bases. Germline CDR1 is MNHEY and CDR2 is SMNVEV (reference sequence). PCR involved 60 Vbeta and 13 Jbeta primers. The repertoire was sequenced with immunoSEQ multiplex PCR; TCRdb's copy has only in-frame clones and lacks some. In the table there are under 140,000 clones, about 80% of which are singletons. A remark on this clone: Its target is not known.

This clonotype was sampled from a woman aged 60-70 years in good health and CMV-seropositive. Input material: PBMCs. J is TRBJ1-1 and V is TRBV27; 7 bases align to TRBD1. CDR3 sequence reads: CASRTGMNTEAFF. The CDR3 coding sequence is TGTGCCAGCAGGACAGGGATGAACACTGAAGCTTTCTTT.